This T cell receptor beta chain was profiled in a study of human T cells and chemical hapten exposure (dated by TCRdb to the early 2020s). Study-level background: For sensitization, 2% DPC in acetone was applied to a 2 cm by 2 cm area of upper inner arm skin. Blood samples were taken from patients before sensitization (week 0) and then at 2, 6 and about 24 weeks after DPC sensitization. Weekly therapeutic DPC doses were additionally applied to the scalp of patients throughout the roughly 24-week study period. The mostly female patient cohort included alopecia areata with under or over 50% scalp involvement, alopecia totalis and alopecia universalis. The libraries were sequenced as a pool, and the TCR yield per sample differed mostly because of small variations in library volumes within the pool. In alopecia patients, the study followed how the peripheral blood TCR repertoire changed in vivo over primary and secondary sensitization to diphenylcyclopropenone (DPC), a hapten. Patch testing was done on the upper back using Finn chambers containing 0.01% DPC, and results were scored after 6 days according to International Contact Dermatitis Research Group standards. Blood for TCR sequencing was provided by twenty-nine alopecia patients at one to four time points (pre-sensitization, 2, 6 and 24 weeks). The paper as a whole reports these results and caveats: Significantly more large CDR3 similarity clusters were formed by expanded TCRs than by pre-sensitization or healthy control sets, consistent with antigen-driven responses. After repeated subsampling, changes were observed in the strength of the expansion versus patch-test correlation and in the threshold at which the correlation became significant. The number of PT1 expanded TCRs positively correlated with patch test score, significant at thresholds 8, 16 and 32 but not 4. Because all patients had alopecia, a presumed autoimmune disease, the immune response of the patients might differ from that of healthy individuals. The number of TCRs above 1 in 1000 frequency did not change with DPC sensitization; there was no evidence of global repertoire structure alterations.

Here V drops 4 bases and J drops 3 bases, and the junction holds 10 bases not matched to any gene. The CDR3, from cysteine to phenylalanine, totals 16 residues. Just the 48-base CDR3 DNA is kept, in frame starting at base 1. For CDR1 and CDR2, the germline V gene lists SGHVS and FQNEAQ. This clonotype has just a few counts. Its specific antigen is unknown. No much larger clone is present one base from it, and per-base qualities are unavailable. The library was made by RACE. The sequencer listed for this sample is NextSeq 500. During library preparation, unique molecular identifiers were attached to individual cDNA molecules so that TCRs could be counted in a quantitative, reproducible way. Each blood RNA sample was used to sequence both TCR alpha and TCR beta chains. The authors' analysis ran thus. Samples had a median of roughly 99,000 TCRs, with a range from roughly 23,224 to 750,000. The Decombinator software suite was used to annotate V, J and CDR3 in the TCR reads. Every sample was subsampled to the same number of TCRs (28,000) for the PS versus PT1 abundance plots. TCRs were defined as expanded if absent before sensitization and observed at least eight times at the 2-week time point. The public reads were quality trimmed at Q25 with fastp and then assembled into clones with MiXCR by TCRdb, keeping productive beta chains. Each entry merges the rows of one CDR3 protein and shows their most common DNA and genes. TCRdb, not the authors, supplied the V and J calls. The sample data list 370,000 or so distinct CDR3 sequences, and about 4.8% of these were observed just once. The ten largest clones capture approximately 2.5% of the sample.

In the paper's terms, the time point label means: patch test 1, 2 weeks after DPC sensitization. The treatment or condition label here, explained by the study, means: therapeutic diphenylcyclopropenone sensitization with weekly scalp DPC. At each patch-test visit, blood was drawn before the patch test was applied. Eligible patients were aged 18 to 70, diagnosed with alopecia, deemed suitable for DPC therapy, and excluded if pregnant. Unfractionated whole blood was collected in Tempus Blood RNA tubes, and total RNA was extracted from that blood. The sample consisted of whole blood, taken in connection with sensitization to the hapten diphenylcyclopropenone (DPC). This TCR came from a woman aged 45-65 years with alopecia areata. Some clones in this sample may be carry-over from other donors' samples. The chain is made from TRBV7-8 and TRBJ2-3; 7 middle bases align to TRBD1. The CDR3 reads CASSSGTAPGTDTQYF. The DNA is TGTGCCAGCAGCTCGGGGACAGCCCCGGGAACAGATACGCAGTATTTT.